The T cell receptor beta chain described here comes from a study of blood T cells in healthy people across ages. Study-level findings and limits: Relative to aged donors, long-lived donors carried more naive CD4+ cells and displayed higher diversity. Strong correlation linked observed beta diversity and percent naive T cells.

As for this clonotype: Its antigen is still unknown.

It was with a sample-barcoded 5' primer and a J-beta primer mix that a second PCR of about 6 to 12 cycles was run. TCRdb fed the 5' RACE reads into MiXCR, producing one record per CDR3 protein. Of 1.8 million or so distinct CDR3 sequences in the sample, 30% to 40% were seen once. Deletions cut 0 bases from V and 8 bases from J, with 13 bases between. The germline V gene has CDR1 LNHNV and CDR2 YYDKDF (reference sequence). This CDR3 contains 14 residues. The sample comprised blood. J is TRBJ1-1 and V is TRBV15; D remains unclear. The TCR originated in a human donor in good health. CDR3 sequence (DNA): TGTGCCACCAGCAGAGATCGTACGGGCTCCGAAGCTTTCTTT. Its protein is CATSRDRTGSEAFF.